This T cell receptor (beta chain) was recovered during a study of blood T cell repertoires in COVID-19. Trimming pared 6 bases from V and 4 bases from J, leaving 19 bases between. There are 14 residues in the CDR3. The germline V gene has CDR1 SQVTM and CDR2 ANQGSEA. In the study's own analysis: How many nucleated cells were present was estimated from reference gene primer amplification. TCRdb's table, derived via immunoSEQ multiplex PCR, lists solely in-frame clones and lacks some. V and J calls and clone size are copied from that table; D and trimming were computed from the DNA. In the table there are approximately 68,000 clones, around 80% of which are singletons.

The source of this sequence is a human donor in a cohort sampled during active COVID-19. Sample: peripheral blood. V is TRBV29-1 and J is TRBJ2-7; D is uncertain. The DNA for the CDR3 is TGCAGCGTCCTTTCTCCCTCAGGTAGATACGAGCAGTACTTC. It yields the protein CSVLSPSGRYEQYF.